The rows below give T cell receptor beta chains drawn from one sample of a study of cytomegalovirus exposure and HLA in healthy donors. Clones were read by immunoSEQ multiplex PCR, and TCRdb kept only the in-frame ones, dropping some. The table records about 160,000 clones, approximately 76% of them present only once. The sequencing input was PBMCs. The receptor source for this set is a man between 60 and 75 years old in good health and CMV-seronegative. The CDR3 runs from the conserved cysteine through the conserved F or W. The D gene is left open where the match is weak. The listing skips clone size in some rows; elsewhere it reads once, few, many or a size class.

D	V	J	size	DNA	CDR3
NA	TRBV14	TRBJ1-1	NA	TGTGCCAGCAGCCGACAGCAGAACACTGAAGCTTTCTTT	CASSRQQNTEAFF
NA	TRBV6-1	TRBJ1-6	NA	TGTGCCAGCAGTGACAGGGATAATTCACCCCTCCACTTT	CASSDRDNSPLHF
NA	TRBV28	TRBJ1-3	NA	TGTGCCAGCAGGAGGGCTGGAAACACCATATATTTT	CASRRAGNTIYF
NA	TRBV7-8	TRBJ1-4	NA	TGTGCCAGCAGCCCTCGGACAGCCTTTGCAACTAATGAAAAACTGTTTTTT	CASSPRTAFATNEKLFF
NA	TRBV29-1	TRBJ1-1	NA	TGCAGCGTTGAAGGCCAGGGGATCACTGAAGCTTTCTTT	CSVEGQGITEAFF
TRBD1	TRBV6-6	TRBJ2-2	NA	TGTGCCAGCAGTTACTCAGGGGGCCGCACCGGGGAGCTGTTTTTT	CASSYSGGRTGELFF
NA	TRBV5-4	TRBJ2-1	NA	TGTGCCAGCAGCCGATACAGACTAGGGACGGACAATGAGCAGTTCTTC	CASSRYRLGTDNEQFF
TRBD1	TRBV5-6	TRBJ1-1	few	TGTGCCAGCACCTTTGGACAGGGATCCCCTGAAGCTTTCTTT	CASTFGQGSPEAFF
TRBD1	TRBV27	TRBJ1-2	once	TGTGCCAGCAGACAGACAGGGGGCGTAATCTATGGCTACACCTTC	CASRQTGGVIYGYTF
TRBD1	TRBV28	TRBJ2-7	NA	TGTGCCAGCAGTCGTCCCGGGACAGGGGGGTTAGAGCAGTACTTC	CASSRPGTGGLEQYF
TRBD2	TRBV11-3	TRBJ2-1	NA	TGTGCCAGCAGCTTAGGAGTCTTAGCGGGAGAGGATTTGGGTGAGCAGTTCTTC	CASSLGVLAGEDLGEQFF
NA	TRBV30	TRBJ2-6	NA	TGTGCCTGGAGTGAAGGGACACCTGGGGCCAACGTCCTGACTTTC	CAWSEGTPGANVLTF
NA	TRBV19	TRBJ2-7	NA	TGTGCCAGTAGTATAGTGGCGGACAGTGCCTACGAGCAGTACTTC	CASSIVADSAYEQYF
NA	TRBV10-2	TRBJ2-5	NA	TGCGCCAGCAGTGACCATACTGACTTCCGGGAGACCCAGTACTTC	CASSDHTDFRETQYF
TRBD1	TRBV7-9	TRBJ1-5	few	TGTGCCAGCAGCTTAGTCCCCGGGACAGATAGCAATCAGCCCCAGCATTTT	CASSLVPGTDSNQPQHF
TRBD1	TRBV5-5	TRBJ2-7	NA	TGTGCCAGCAGTTCTGCCGGGACAGGATATAACGAGCAGTACTTC	CASSSAGTGYNEQYF
TRBD1	TRBV28	TRBJ1-5	NA	TGTGCCAGCAGCCTCCGGGACAGAAGAAATCAGCCCCAGCATTTT	CASSLRDRRNQPQHF
TRBD1	TRBV5-1	TRBJ1-4	few	TGCGCCAGCAGCTTGGCCGGAACAGGGGCAATCGGAAAACTGTTTTTT	CASSLAGTGAIGKLFF
NA	TRBV30	TRBJ1-1	once	TGTGCCGGGGAGGGGCAGGGGAACACTGAAGCCTTCTTT	CAGEGQGNTEAFF
NA	TRBV4-3	TRBJ2-1	NA	TGCGCCAGCAGCCAAGCAACCGGTCCATACAATGAGCAGTTCTTC	CASSQATGPYNEQFF
TRBD2	TRBV9	TRBJ2-2	once	TGTGCCAGCAGCGTAGCCAAAGCTAGCGGGGGAAACACCGGGGAGCTGTTTTTT	CASSVAKASGGNTGELFF
NA	TRBV7-2	TRBJ1-5	NA	TGTGCCAGCTCCATACCAGGGGATCATCAGCCCCAGCATTTT	CASSIPGDHQPQHF
TRBD1	TRBV6-1	TRBJ2-7	once	TGTGCCAGCAGCCTTGGACAGGGTAACTACGAGCAGTACTTC	CASSLGQGNYEQYF